The 26 T cell receptor beta chains below were found in one sample sequenced in a study of beta chain features in type 1 diabetes. The sequenced template was cDNA made from the entire isolated RNA. Data came from immunoSEQ multiplex PCR; TCRdb stores just in-frame clones and leaves some out. The repertoire holds more than 300,000 clones, around 9.7% seen once, with around 1% in the top ten. These receptors have no identified antigens. Whole-study results and caveats: All four CD4+ subsets from Type 1 diabetes patients carried moderately but significantly shorter TCRB CDR3s.

Sequencing input: central memory CD4+ T cells from blood. These receptors all come from a young man with type 1 diabetes.

The sample holds a few counts of this clone. This chain links TRBV7-2 with TRBJ1-1; TRBD1 agrees at 7 bases. Germline CDR1 SGHTA, CDR2 FQGNSA. V gave up 2 bases and J gave up 0 bases; unmatched junction bases: 3. This CDR3 contains 15 residues. The DNA of the CDR3 is TGTGCCAGCAGCTTAAAGGGGGCTTTGAACACTGAAGCTTTCTTT. Its protein product is CASSLKGALNTEAFF.

This clone was detected only a few times. Other DNA sequences in the sample encode the same CDR3. This chain links TRBV7-2 with TRBJ2-5, with 10 bases that match TRBD2. The CDR3 totals 14 residues. The V and J ends lost 4 bases and 1 base, in that order; junction bases with no gene match: 0. Germline assignment: CDR1 SGHTA and CDR2 FQGNSA. CDR3 in amino acids: CASSWTSGQETQYF. The CDR3 nucleotides are TGTGCCAGCAGCTGGACTAGCGGCCAAGAGACCCAGTACTTC.

The genes are TRBV29-1 and TRBJ1-2, with D possibly being TRBD1 (5 bases). Germline V CDR1 and CDR2: SQVTM, ANQGSEA. CDR3 length: 13 residues. The ends were cut back, 5 bases at V and 0 bases at J, with 10 bases in the middle. The CDR3 loop is CSVRRGANYGYTF. For the CDR3, the DNA is TGCAGCGTTCGAAGAGGGGCTAACTATGGCTACACCTTC.

This clone was seen a few times. V is TRBV11-2 and J is TRBJ2-7; D is ambiguous. CDR3 length: 12 amino acids. Germline CDR1 is SGHAT and CDR2 is FQNNGV. V was cut by 1 base and J by 9 bases, with 10 bases left in between. The CDR3 DNA is TGTGCCAGCAGCTTAGTCCTAGTGGGGCAGTACTTC. Its protein product is CASSLVLVGQYF.

The V call is TRBV2, the J call TRBJ1-2, with D possibly matching TRBD1 (5 bases). The CDR3 length is 12 residues. Per germline, CDR1 SNHLY and CDR2 FYNNEI. V lost 4 bases to trimming and J lost 5 bases, with 8 bases between them. CDR3 nucleotides: TGTGCCAGCAGTGTACAGGAGTATGGCTACACCTTC. Its protein is CASSVQEYGYTF. The variable domain in full, completed from reference TRBV2 and TRBJ1-2, reads EPEVTQTPSHQVTQMGQEVILRCVPISNHLYFYWYRQILGQKVEFLVSFYNNEISEKSEIFDDQFSVERPDGSNFTLKIRSTKLEDSAMYFCASSVQEYGYTFGSGTRLTVV.

The CDR3 is CASSAISYEQYF. The CDR3 nucleotides read TGTGCCAGCAGCGCAATCTCCTACGAGCAGTACTTC. The chain links TRBV11-2 to TRBJ2-7; D gene unclear. Germline values: CDR1 SGHAT, CDR2 FQNNGV. The CDR3 extends over 12 amino acids. V lost 5 bases to trimming and J lost 0 bases, with 5 bases between them.

Only a few counts were recorded for this clone. The V gene is TRBV19, the J gene TRBJ2-2; 8 nucleotides agree with TRBD1. Germline lookup yields CDR1 LNHDA and CDR2 SQIVND (reference sequence). J lost 4 bases, V lost 10 bases, and 8 bases had no gene match. The CDR3 runs 14 residues. CDR3 DNA sequence: TGTGCCACCGGACAGGGTAGATCCACCGGGGAGCTGTTTTTT. It codes for CATGQGRSTGELFF.

This clone was seen only a few times. V gene TRBV29-1 combines with J gene TRBJ2-3; D may match TRBD1 or TRBD2 (5 bases each). CDR1 SQVTM and CDR2 ANQGSEA come from the germline V gene. The CDR3 has 14 residues. Trimming cost V 5 bases and J 2 bases, with 14 bases left between them. CDR3 in amino acids: CSVLERGYTDTQYF. In DNA form, the CDR3 reads TGCAGCGTTCTCGAGAGGGGATACACAGATACGCAGTATTTT.

This clone was seen a few times. The rearrangement joins TRBV5-1 to TRBJ2-3; D uncertain. Trimming removed 4 bases at V and 0 bases at J, with 12 bases between. The germline V gene has CDR1 SGHRS and CDR2 YFSETQ. CDR3 length: 15 amino acids. In DNA, the CDR3 is TGCGCCAGCAGCCCACAGCCGTCTAGCACAGATACGCAGTATTTT. Translating gives CASSPQPSSTDTQYF.

There are many counts of this clone. The rearrangement uses TRBV5-1 and TRBJ1-2, with no clear D. Germline CDR1 and CDR2: SGHRS and YFSETQ. V lost 4 bases, J lost 4 bases, and 8 bases lay in between. This CDR3 region has 12 residues. Written as DNA, the CDR3 is TGCGCCAGCAGCCCGGAGGGCTATGGCTACACCTTC. This translates into CASSPEGYGYTF.

This chain links TRBV29-1 with TRBJ2-1; 7 nucleotides match TRBD1. The junction had 2 bases not matched to a gene; V was cut back by 6 bases and J by 3 bases. Germline CDR1 and CDR2: SQVTM and ANQGSEA. This CDR3 contains 12 residues. CDR3 region: CSVGDSYNEQFF. CDR3 in DNA: TGCAGCGTGGGGGACAGCTACAATGAGCAGTTCTTC.

The chain is built from TRBV6-5 and TRBJ1-2; 7 nucleotides agree with TRBD1. Germline-derived CDR1 and CDR2 are MNHEY and SVGAGI. J was trimmed by 5 bases and V by 8 bases; bases with no gene match: 8. This CDR3 is 13 amino acids long. The CDR3 here is CASGDSRGYGYTF. The CDR3 DNA sequence: TGTGCCAGCGGCGACTCCAGGGGGTATGGCTACACCTTC.

The chain joins TRBV9 to TRBJ1-6; D remains unclear. CDR1 SGDLS and CDR2 YYNGEE come from the germline V gene. Trimming removed 3 bases at V and 7 bases at J, with 14 bases between. This CDR3 is built from 15 residues. Here the CDR3 DNA reads TGTGCCAGCAGCGGTCAGGCTACCCTAAATTCACCCCTCCACTTT. Protein product: CASSGQATLNSPLHF. Full variable domain (missing parts from reference TRBV9 and TRBJ1-6): DSGVTQTPKHLITATGQRVTLRCSPRSGDLSVYWYQQSLDQGLQFLIQYYNGEERAKGNILERFSAQQFPDLHSELNLSSLELGDSALYFCASSGQATLNSPLHFGNGTRLTVT.

This clone was seen a few times. The rearrangement links TRBV7-6 to TRBJ2-1, with D tentatively TRBD2 (6 bases). V lost 5 bases to trimming and J lost 8 bases, with 16 bases between them. This CDR3 is 14 amino acids long. Germline V gene lookup returns CDR1 SGHVS and CDR2 FNYEAQ. The chain's CDR3 is CASSLRGGKDEQFF. CDR3 DNA: TGTGCCAGCAGCCTAAGGGGCGGGAAGGATGAGCAGTTCTTC.

The V call is TRBV7-9, the J call TRBJ1-1; 9 bases map to TRBD1. Trimming cost V 5 bases and J 4 bases; bases outside gene matches: 8. The CDR3 sequence is 15 residues long. Germline CDR1 and CDR2: SEHNR and FQNEAQ (reference sequence). CDR3 region: CASSDPRQGGTEAFF. DNA for the CDR3: TGTGCCAGCAGCGACCCCCGACAGGGGGGCACTGAAGCTTTCTTT. The complete variable domain, with remaining parts taken from reference TRBV7-9 and TRBJ1-1, reads DTGVSQNPRHKITKRGQNVTFRCDPISEHNRLYWYRQTLGQGPEFLTYFQNEAQLEKSRLLSDRFSAERPKGSFSTLEIQRTEQGDSAMYLCASSDPRQGGTEAFFGQGTRLTVV.

In this sample, this clone turned up a few times. The J gene is TRBJ2-5, the V gene TRBV2; 10 bases fit TRBD1. CDR1 is SNHLY and CDR2 is FYNNEI in the germline V gene. The CDR3 is 14 residues long. After removal of 5 bases from V and 4 bases from J, the junction contained 4 bases not matched to a gene. The CDR3 is CASSPRTGGETQYF. The CDR3 DNA sequence: TGTGCCAGCAGTCCACGGACAGGGGGAGAGACCCAGTACTTC. The whole variable domain, filled in from reference TRBV2 and TRBJ2-5, reads EPEVTQTPSHQVTQMGQEVILRCVPISNHLYFYWYRQILGQKVEFLVSFYNNEISEKSEIFDDQFSVERPDGSNFTLKIRSTKLEDSAMYFCASSPRTGGETQYFGPGTRLLVL.

This clone was recorded many times. The rearrangement joins TRBV14 to TRBJ2-2; D remains ambiguous. Germline V gives CDR1 SGHDN, CDR2 FVKESK. CDR3 length equals 13 residues. Trimming cost V 1 base and J 1 base, with 1 base left between them. In nucleotides, the CDR3 is TGTGCCAGCAGCCAAGTGAACACCGGGGAGCTGTTTTTT. Encoded protein: CASSQVNTGELFF. The variable domain in full, with the rest retrieved from reference TRBV14 and TRBJ2-2, is EAGVTQFPSHSVIEKGQTVTLRCDPISGHDNLYWYRRVMGKEIKFLLHFVKESKQDESGMPNNRFLAERTGGTYSTLKVQPAELEDSGVYFCASSQVNTGELFFGEGSRLTVL.

In its sample, this clone was seen a few times. The rearrangement uses TRBV13 and TRBJ2-7; TRBD1 matches at 9 bases. The CDR3 consists of 15 residues. Trimming took 3 bases from V and 5 from J; bases not matched to a gene: 8. Germline CDR1 is PRHDT and CDR2 is FYEKMQ (reference sequence). In DNA, the CDR3 is TGTGCCAGCAGCTTCCAGGGACAGGGCAACGACGAGCAGTACTTC. It is translated as CASSFQGQGNDEQYF. The whole variable domain, filled in from reference TRBV13 and TRBJ2-7, reads AAGVIQSPRHLIKEKRETATLKCYPIPRHDTVYWYQQGPGQDPQFLISFYEKMQSDKGSIPDRFSAQQFSDYHSELNMSSLELGDSALYFCASSFQGQGNDEQYFGPGTRLTVT.

The V gene is TRBV7-2, the J gene TRBJ1-2, with D tentatively TRBD1 (6 bases). Trimming left V 3 bases short and J 3 bases short, with 14 bases between. The CDR3 extends over 15 amino acids. The germline gives CDR1 SGHTA, CDR2 FQGNSA. The CDR3 sequence is CASSFTTGSDYGYTF. The CDR3 bases are TGTGCCAGCAGCTTTACTACAGGGAGCGACTATGGCTACACCTTC.

The chain combines TRBV19 with TRBJ2-4, with 9 bases identical to TRBD1. The length of the CDR3 is 14 residues. The germline gives CDR1 LNHDA, CDR2 SQIVND (reference sequence). Germline trimming cut 5 bases from V and 2 bases from J; bases unmatched to any gene: 1. CDR3 nucleotide sequence: TGTGCCAGTAGTCACAGGGGGCCCAAAAACATTCAGTACTTC. Translating gives CASSHRGPKNIQYF.

In its sample, this clone was seen a few times. The chain carries TRBV19 and TRBJ2-7; D might be TRBD1 or TRBD2, each matching 6 bases. The CDR3 runs 14 residues. V gave up 6 bases and J gave up 0 bases, with 12 bases separating them. From germline, CDR1 is LNHDA and CDR2 SQIVND (reference sequence). The CDR3 region is CASRAGQNSYEQYF. The CDR3 DNA reads TGTGCCAGTAGGGCGGGACAAAACTCCTACGAGCAGTACTTC.

This clone was seen only a few times. The rearrangement uses TRBV7-2 and TRBJ1-3; D perhaps matches TRBD1 (6 bases). Germline CDR1 SGHTA, CDR2 FQGNSA. V was clipped by 4 bases and J by 3 bases, with 7 bases between them. The CDR3 spans 13 residues. The CDR3 DNA follows: TGTGCCAGCAGCTCAGGGGATGGAAACACCATATATTTT. It specifies CASSSGDGNTIYF.

V and J are TRBV19 and TRBJ1-2; 7 bases agree with TRBD1. Germline V lookup: CDR1 LNHDA, CDR2 SQIVND (reference sequence). Trimming took 7 bases from V and 6 from J; bases not matched to a gene: 5. The CDR3 has 12 residues. CDR3 DNA: TGTGCCAGTAACAAGGGGGCGGATGGCTACACCTTC. Protein product: CASNKGADGYTF.

This clone occurred a few times. The chain couples TRBV7-6 to TRBJ2-5; 8 positions match TRBD2. The germline V gene encodes CDR1 SGHVS and CDR2 FNYEAQ. The CDR3 contains 15 residues. V lost 8 bases and J lost 7; bases outside the gene matches: 15. CDR3 in amino acids: CASPPLGLVKGTQYF. For the CDR3, the DNA is TGTGCCAGCCCCCCCTTGGGACTAGTGAAGGGGACCCAGTACTTC.

This clone was recorded a few times. The identical CDR3 is also encoded by other nucleotide sequences in the sample. V and J are TRBV7-2 and TRBJ1-6; D may be TRBD1 (6 bases). This CDR3 region has 15 residues. Between the trimmed V and J ends, which lost 3 bases and 2 bases, there was a span of 8 bases. CDR1 is SGHTA, CDR2 FQGNSA, per germline. CDR3 sequence (DNA): TGTGCCAGCAGCTTGGACAGTGCCTATAATTCACCCCTCCACTTT. This gives the protein CASSLDSAYNSPLHF.

In its sample, this clone was seen a few times. V and J are TRBV7-2 and TRBJ2-2; 9 bases are a match to TRBD1. The trim removed 5 bases at V and 4 bases at J, leaving 2 bases unmatched. The CDR3 sequence is 14 residues long. Germline V gene sequence: CDR1 SGHTA, CDR2 FQGNSA. The CDR3 region is CASSRTGATGELFF. The CDR3 DNA is TGTGCCAGCAGCAGGACAGGGGCCACCGGGGAGCTGTTTTTT.